Sequencing of this TCR beta chain was carried out in a study of cytomegalovirus exposure and HLA in healthy donors. Notes on the study in general: Most sequenced TCRs were rare (though some public TCRs occurred in many donors).

Here immunoSEQ multiplex PCR was the method, and the copy in TCRdb shows in-frame clones only, minus some. This table has about 120,000 clones, about 84% appearing once. Donors were drawn from the approximately 120-subject validation cohort, separate from the approximately 670-subject first cohort. A remark on this clone: Its antigen is still unknown.

The TCR comes from a woman in her twenties or thirties in good health and CMV-seronegative. The material sequenced was PBMCs.

The CDR3 nucleotides are TGTGCCAGCAGCTTATCGCGGTTAAGCTCCTACGAGCAGTACTTC. Translation gives CASSLSRLSSYEQYF. The V gene is TRBV7-2, the J gene TRBJ2-7, with unresolved D. Trimming pared 2 bases from V and 0 bases from J, leaving 11 bases between. The CDR3 covers 15 residues. In germline, CDR1 is SGHTA, CDR2 FQGNSA. The whole variable domain, remainder taken from reference TRBV7-2 and TRBJ2-7, is GAGVSQSPSNKVTEKGKDVELRCDPISGHTALYWYRQSLGQGLEFLIYFQGNSAPDKSGLPSDRFSAERTGGSVSTLTIQRTQQEDSAVYLCASSLSRLSSYEQYFGPGTRLTVT.